The present entry profiles one TCR beta chain with its context. Healthy donors, matched for age and sex, constituted the control group. The RNA, about 0.45 to 1 ug, was put through reverse transcription using random hexamers. The method of amplification for TCR beta CDR3 was immunoSEQ multiplex PCR, covering 54 Vbeta and 13 Jbeta. MiXCR was run by TCRdb on the immunoSEQ multiplex PCR reads, yielding one entry per CDR3 protein. The repertoire consists of some 190,000 distinct CDR3 sequences, with about 95% occurring once and the leading ten covering more than 0.1%. This specimen belongs to a study of CD8 T cells in Susac syndrome. The CDR3 sequence is 15 residues long. Germline V gene lookup returns CDR1 LGHNA and CDR2 YNFKEQ. V lost 1 base to trimming and J lost 5 bases, with 14 bases between them.

The origin of this receptor is a human donor in good health. The sample taken for sequencing was CD4+ T cells from PBMCs. The chain couples TRBV4-2 to TRBJ2-5; no clear D gene. In DNA form, the CDR3 reads TGTGCCAGCAGCCAAGCGGATCCGCTGGGGGAGACCCAGTACTTC. It translates to CASSQADPLGETQYF.